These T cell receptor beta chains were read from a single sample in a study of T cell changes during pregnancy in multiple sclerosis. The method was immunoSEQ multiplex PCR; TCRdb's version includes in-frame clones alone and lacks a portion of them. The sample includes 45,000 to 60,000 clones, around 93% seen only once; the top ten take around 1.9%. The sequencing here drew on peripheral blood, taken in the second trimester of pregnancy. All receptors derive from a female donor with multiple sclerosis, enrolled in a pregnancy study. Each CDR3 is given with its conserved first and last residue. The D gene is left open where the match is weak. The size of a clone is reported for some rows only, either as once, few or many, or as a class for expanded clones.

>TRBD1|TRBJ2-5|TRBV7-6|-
TGTGCCAGCAGCTTAGCGCCGGCTGGCAGGGGGCGTTCAGAGACCCAGTACTTC
CASSLAPAGRGRSETQYF
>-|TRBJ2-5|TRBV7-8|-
TGTGCCAGCAGCCTCGGGAGGTCAGGGGTCCAAGAGACCCAGTACTTC
CASSLGRSGVQETQYF
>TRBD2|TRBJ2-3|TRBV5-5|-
TGTGCCAGCAGCTTCAGGGAGGGGGATACGCAGTATTTT
CASSFREGDTQYF
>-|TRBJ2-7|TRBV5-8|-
TGTGCCAGCAGGTTTCCCCTGGACTCCCCAGGTTACGAGCAGTACTTC
CASRFPLDSPGYEQYF
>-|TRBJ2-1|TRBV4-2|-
TGTGCCAGCAGCCCCTTCGTAGCAACCTCCTACAATGAGCAGTTCTTC
CASSPFVATSYNEQFF
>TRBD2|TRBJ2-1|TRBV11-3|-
TGTGCCAGCAGAGAACTAGCGACCCAGGACCACAATGAGCAGTTCTTC
CASRELATQDHNEQFF
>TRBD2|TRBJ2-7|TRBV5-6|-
TGTGCCAGCAGCCAGACTAGCGGGAGATTCTACGAGCAGTACTTC
CASSQTSGRFYEQYF
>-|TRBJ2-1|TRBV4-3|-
TGCGCCAGCAGCCAAGCTCTCCTAGGTGGTGAGCAGTTCTTC
CASSQALLGGEQFF
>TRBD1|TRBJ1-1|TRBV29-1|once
TGCAGCGTTGAAGATGACAGGGTGGGCACTGAAGCTTTCTTT
CSVEDDRVGTEAFF
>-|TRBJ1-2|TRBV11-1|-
TGTGCCAGCAGCCCCCGAGCTTTAGCGTATGGCTACACCTTC
CASSPRALAYGYTF
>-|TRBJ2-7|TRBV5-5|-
TGTGCCAGCAGCTTAGGAGATGGCTCCTACGAGCAGTACTTC
CASSLGDGSYEQYF
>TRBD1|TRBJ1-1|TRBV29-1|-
TGCAGCGGTCGGACAGGGGAAACTGAAGCTTTCTTT
CSGRTGETEAFF
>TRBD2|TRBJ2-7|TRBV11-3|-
TGTGCCAGCAGCCTCGGGAGGTACTACGAGCAGTACTTC
CASSLGRYYEQYF
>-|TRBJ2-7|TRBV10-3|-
TGTGCCATCAGTAAGGGGGGGGCCGAGCAGTACTTC
CAISKGGAEQYF
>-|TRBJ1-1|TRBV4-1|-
TGCGCCAGCAGCCAAGATCGCGAGATTGAAGCTTTCTTT
CASSQDREIEAFF
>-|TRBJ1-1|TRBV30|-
TGTGCCTGGAGCGTTGACAGCATGAACACTGAAGCTTTCTTT
CAWSVDSMNTEAFF
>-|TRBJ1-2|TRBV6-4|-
TGTGCCAGCAGAGCCGCGAGAAAGATGTATGGCTACACCTTC
CASRAARKMYGYTF
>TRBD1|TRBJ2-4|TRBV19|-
TGTGCCAGTACGGCGTGGACAGGGGATCAAAACATTCAGTACTTC
CASTAWTGDQNIQYF
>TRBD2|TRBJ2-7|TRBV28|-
TGTGCCAGCAGCCCAACTAGCGGGGCCCTCTACGAGCAGTACTTC
CASSPTSGALYEQYF
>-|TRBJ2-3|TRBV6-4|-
TGTGCCAGCAGTGAAGGGGGAATGACAGATACGCAGTATTTT
CASSEGGMTDTQYF
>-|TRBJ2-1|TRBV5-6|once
TGTGCCAGCAGCTTGGGGCTAGTCAATGAGCAGTTCTTC
CASSLGLVNEQFF
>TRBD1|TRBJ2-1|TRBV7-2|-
TGTGCCAGCAGAGGACAGGGAGGCAATGAGCAGTTCTTC
CASRGQGGNEQFF
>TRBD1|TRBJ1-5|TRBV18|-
TGTGCCAGCTCACTTCGACAGGGGAATAGCAATCAGCCCCAGCATTTT
CASSLRQGNSNQPQHF
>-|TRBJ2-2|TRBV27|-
TGTGCCAGCAGTTACGCGCAAGTAGAGCCTAACACCGGGGAGCTGTTTTTT
CASSYAQVEPNTGELFF
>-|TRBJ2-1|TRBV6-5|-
TGTGCCAGCAGTTACTCGGGACATAACAATGAGCAGTTCTTC
CASSYSGHNNEQFF
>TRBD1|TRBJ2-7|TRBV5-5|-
TGTGCCAGCAGTCTTACAGGGGGCGCTTCCTACGAGCAGTACTTC
CASSLTGGASYEQYF
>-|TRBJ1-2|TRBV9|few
TGTGCCAGCAGCGTAGTTCCTGCTAACTATGGCTACACCTTC
CASSVVPANYGYTF
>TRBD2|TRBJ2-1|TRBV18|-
TGTGCCAGCTCTCCTACATTGGGACTAGCGGAGTACAATGAGCAGTTCTTC
CASSPTLGLAEYNEQFF
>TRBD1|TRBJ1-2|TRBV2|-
TGTGCCAGCAGGGAGGGACAGGTCTATGGCTACACCTTC
CASREGQVYGYTF
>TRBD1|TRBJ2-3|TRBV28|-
TGTGCCAGCAGTCTGGGACAGTGGGCAGATACGCAGTATTTT
CASSLGQWADTQYF
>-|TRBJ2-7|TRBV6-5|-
TGTGCCAGCAGTTACTCCCAGGATGTGGTGCTAGAGCAGTACTTC
CASSYSQDVVLEQYF
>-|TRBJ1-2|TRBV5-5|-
TGTGCCAGCAGCTTGCCCGAGGGCTTTAACTATGGCTACACCTTC
CASSLPEGFNYGYTF
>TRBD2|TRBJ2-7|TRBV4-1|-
TGCGCCAGCAGCTTACGAGCGGGAGGGCCCCGCGAGCAGTACTTC
CASSLRAGGPREQYF
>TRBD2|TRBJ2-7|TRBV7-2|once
TGTGCCAGCAGCTTAGTGACTAGCGGGAGCTCCTACGAGCAGTACTTC
CASSLVTSGSSYEQYF
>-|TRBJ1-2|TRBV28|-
TGTGCCAGCAGTTTGGTGGGCGGCTACACCTTC
CASSLVGGYTF
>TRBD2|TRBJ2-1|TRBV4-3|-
TGCGCCAGCAGCCGAAATGAAGCGGGAGTTTCTGAGCAGTTCTTC
CASSRNEAGVSEQFF
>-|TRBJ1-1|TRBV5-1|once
TGCGCCAGCAGCTTAAGCTCCGGCACTGAAGCTTTCTTT
CASSLSSGTEAFF
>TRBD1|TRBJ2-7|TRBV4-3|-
TGCGCCAGCAGCCGGGGGACAGCCTCCTGGTACGAGCAGTACTTC
CASSRGTASWYEQYF
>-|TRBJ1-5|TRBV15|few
TGTGCCACCAGCAGAGATTGGGGGGGTCAGCCCCAGCATTTT
CATSRDWGGQPQHF
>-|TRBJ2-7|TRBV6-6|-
TGTGCCAGCAGTTTTACTACCGGCTCCTACGAGCAGTACTTC
CASSFTTGSYEQYF